This entry lists 26 T cell receptor beta chains sequenced from one sample in a study of blood T cell repertoires in COVID-19. Profiling relied on immunoSEQ multiplex PCR, and the TCRdb table lists in-frame clones only, not all of them. The sample yields some 140,000 clones, over 75% seen once. Sample: peripheral blood. These receptors originate from a man in his sixties with COVID-19, enrolled during active disease.

The chain combines TRBV6-2 or TRBV6-3 with TRBJ2-7, with 11 bases matching TRBD2. There are 14 residues in the CDR3. The V and J ends lost 4 bases and 4 bases, in that order; junction bases with no gene match: 3. CDR1 MNHEY and CDR2 SVGEGT come from the germline V gene. The CDR3 sequence: CASSWASGRYEQYF. In nucleotides, the CDR3 is TGTGCCAGCAGTTGGGCTAGCGGGAGGTACGAGCAGTACTTC.

The chain is built from TRBV9 and TRBJ1-1; 10 nucleotides match TRBD1. The junction had 7 bases not matched to a gene; V was cut back by 3 bases and J by 8 bases. The germline V gene has CDR1 SGDLS and CDR2 YYNGEE. The CDR3 has 14 residues. The CDR3 reads CASSAGQGNREAFF. For the CDR3, the DNA is TGTGCCAGCAGCGCGGGACAGGGGAATAGGGAAGCTTTCTTT.

V usage is TRBV4-3 and J usage is TRBJ2-7, with D possibly matching TRBD1 (5 bases). Deletions cut 0 bases from V and 4 bases from J, with 7 bases between. This CDR3 has 13 residues. Germline-derived CDR1 and CDR2 are LGHNA and YSLEER. Here the CDR3 reads CASSQDYRYEQYF. In DNA, the CDR3 is TGCGCCAGCAGCCAAGATTACAGGTACGAGCAGTACTTC.

Only a few counts were recorded for this clone. The rearrangement links TRBV29-1 to TRBJ1-3; D not certain. The CDR3 totals 14 residues. V lost 4 bases to trimming and J lost 9 bases, with 19 bases between them. Germline CDR1 SQVTM, CDR2 ANQGSEA. The CDR3 region is CSVAPRDNPGTIYF. The CDR3 coding sequence is TGCAGCGTTGCCCCGCGGGATAACCCAGGCACCATATATTTT.

The gene calls are TRBV2 and TRBJ2-1; 9 bases are shared with TRBD1. Germline V gives CDR1 SNHLY, CDR2 FYNNEI. V was pared by 7 bases and J by 7 bases, with 8 bases of the junction left unmatched. The CDR3 runs to 14 residues. CDR3 sequence (DNA): TGTGCCAGCATCTACAGGGGGCTAAGTAATGAGCAGTTCTTC. Translation gives CASIYRGLSNEQFF.

This chain uses TRBV19 with TRBJ1-1; 8 bases align to TRBD1. V trimming: 7 bases; J trimming: 5 bases; junction bases outside the gene matches: 9. The CDR3 loop spans 14 amino acids. Germline CDR1 reads LNHDA; CDR2 reads SQIVND (reference sequence). The CDR3 bases are TGTGCCAGTACCGTCGGACAGGGCGGTACTGAAGCTTTCTTT. Amino acid sequence: CASTVGQGGTEAFF.

The chain couples TRBV18 to TRBJ2-3; 8 positions agree with TRBD2. V was pared by 0 bases and J by 0 bases, with 5 bases of the junction left unmatched. Germline CDR1 reads KGHSH; CDR2 reads LQKENI. CDR3 size: 17 residues. CDR3 residues: CASSPPSGAVSTDTQYF. CDR3 DNA sequence: TGTGCCAGCTCACCACCTAGCGGGGCAGTGAGCACAGATACGCAGTATTTT.

The chain combines TRBV5-8 with TRBJ2-2, with 8 nucleotides matching TRBD1. The CDR3 loop spans 15 amino acids. Germline V gene lookup returns CDR1 SGHTS and CDR2 YDEGEE. V was clipped by 2 bases and J by 5 bases; unmatched bases: 5. Here the CDR3 reads CASSFRGLSTGELFF. CDR3 DNA: TGTGCCAGCAGCTTCAGGGGGCTGTCGACCGGGGAGCTGTTTTTT. The full variable domain, in which reference TRBV5-8 and TRBJ2-2 provide the parts outside the CDR3, is EAGVTQSPTHLIKTRGQQATLRCSPISGHTSVYWYQQALGLGLQFLLWYDEGEERNRGNFPPRFSGRQFPNYSSELNVNALELEDSALYLCASSFRGLSTGELFFGEGSRLTVL.

The chain links TRBV19 to TRBJ1-2; 9 nucleotides match TRBD1. This CDR3 is built from 14 residues. Losses at the gene ends were 10 bases for V and 3 bases for J; bases not matched to a gene: 9. The germline gives CDR1 LNHDA, CDR2 SQIVND (reference sequence). This chain's CDR3 is CATQDRGFDYGYTF. The CDR3 DNA sequence: TGTGCCACCCAAGACAGGGGGTTTGACTATGGCTACACCTTC.

V usage is TRBV5-6 and J usage is TRBJ2-1, with 10 bases that match TRBD2. Per the germline V gene, CDR1 is SGHDT and CDR2 is YYEEEE. With 5 bases clipped from V and 14 bases from J, the junction kept 13 bases outside the gene matches. This CDR3 is 14 amino acids long. CDR3 residues: CASRDLAGVIREFF. CDR3 bases: TGTGCCAGCAGGGACCTAGCGGGGGTAATTCGGGAGTTCTTC.

This chain connects TRBV5-8 to TRBJ2-3, with 7 bases identical to TRBD1. From germline, CDR1 is SGHTS and CDR2 YDEGEE. CDR3 length equals 18 residues. Losses at the gene ends were 0 bases for V and 6 bases for J; bases not matched to a gene: 16. In nucleotides, the CDR3 is TGTGCCAGCAGCTTGGGTTCCACGGGACAGCTTATCGGGGATACGCAGTATTTT. Translation: CASSLGSTGQLIGDTQYF. Complete variable domain (other parts from reference TRBV5-8 and TRBJ2-3): EAGVTQSPTHLIKTRGQQATLRCSPISGHTSVYWYQQALGLGLQFLLWYDEGEERNRGNFPPRFSGRQFPNYSSELNVNALELEDSALYLCASSLGSTGQLIGDTQYFGPGTRLTVL.

This chain uses TRBV2 with TRBJ2-5; a weak D match, TRBD1 (5 bases). V gave up 4 bases and J gave up 1 base, with 10 bases separating them. The CDR3 contains 14 residues. The germline CDR1 and CDR2 sequences are SNHLY and FYNNEI. DNA for the CDR3: TGTGCCAGCAGTGGTGGGGCCCTCCAAGAGACCCAGTACTTC. It is translated as CASSGGALQETQYF.

The chain is built from TRBV4-3 and TRBJ1-2; a possible D gene is TRBD1 (6 bases). CDR1 and CDR2 (germline): LGHNA, YSLEER. The CDR3 length is 14 residues. V was trimmed by 4 bases and J by 5 bases, leaving 14 bases between them. Here the CDR3 reads CASSLNTGPYGYTF. The CDR3 DNA follows: TGCGCCAGCAGCCTGAATACAGGGCCTTATGGCTACACCTTC.

This chain uses TRBV13 with TRBJ1-1; a weak D match, TRBD1 (6 bases). Germline V lookup: CDR1 PRHDT, CDR2 FYEKMQ (reference sequence). The CDR3 sequence is 13 residues long. V gave up 5 bases and J gave up 4 bases, with 11 bases separating them. This chain's CDR3 is CASSRQEVTEAFF. For the CDR3, the DNA is TGTGCCAGCAGCCGACAGGAAGTCACTGAAGCTTTCTTT.

This clone occurred once. The V and J genes are TRBV14 and TRBJ2-3; 7 positions agree with TRBD1. The CDR3 has 18 amino acids. CDR1 is SGHDN and CDR2 is FVKESK in the germline V gene. V was clipped by 0 bases and J by 2 bases; unmatched bases: 11. CDR3 sequence reads: CASSQDRVRTGLTDTQYF. CDR3 DNA: TGTGCCAGCAGCCAAGATCGAGTGAGGACAGGACTCACAGATACGCAGTATTTT.

This clone was found a few times. The chain couples TRBV12-5 to TRBJ1-5; D call uncertain. Trimming pared 1 base from V and 3 bases from J, leaving 13 bases between. Germline CDR1 is LGHNT and CDR2 is FRNRAP. This CDR3 comprises 16 residues. The DNA for the CDR3 is TGTGCTAGTGGTTTGGGCACAAGACTCCTCAATCAGCCCCAGCATTTT. It is translated as CASGLGTRLLNQPQHF. Filled out from reference TRBV12-5 and TRBJ1-5, the complete variable domain reads DARVTQTPRHKVTEMGQEVTMRCQPILGHNTVFWYRQTMMQGLELLAYFRNRAPLDDSGMPKDRFSAEMPDATLATLKIQPSEPRDSAVYFCASGLGTRLLNQPQHFGDGTRLSIL.

J is TRBJ2-5 and V is TRBV19, with 13 bases identical to TRBD2. Germline V lookup: CDR1 LNHDA, CDR2 SQIVND (reference sequence). V lost 4 bases and J lost 4; bases outside the gene matches: 3. The CDR3 is 15 amino acids. CDR3 amino acids: CASSTRTSGRETQYF. The CDR3 bases are TGTGCCAGTAGTACGAGGACTAGCGGGAGAGAGACCCAGTACTTC.

The rearrangement uses TRBV4-2 and TRBJ2-3, with TRBD2 matching over 8 bases. The germline V gene has CDR1 LGHNA and CDR2 YNFKEQ. Losses at the gene ends were 3 bases for V and 0 bases for J; bases not matched to a gene: 5. There are 16 residues in the CDR3. The CDR3 region has the DNA TGTGCCAGCAGCCAGCCGGGACTAGAAAGCACAGATACGCAGTATTTT. This codes for CASSQPGLESTDTQYF.

The chain has TRBV28 and TRBJ2-3; 9 bases agree with TRBD2. V gave up 2 bases and J gave up 0 bases; unmatched junction bases: 3. Germline V gene data show CDR1 as MDHEN and CDR2 as SYDVKM. The CDR3 sequence is 16 residues long. The CDR3 bases are TGTGCCAGCAGTTTAGGCCTAGCGGGGAGCACAGATACGCAGTATTTT. Encoded protein: CASSLGLAGSTDTQYF.

This chain joins TRBV11-2 and TRBJ1-3; 8 nucleotides match TRBD1. CDR1 is SGHAT, CDR2 FQNNGV, per germline. Trimming at V came to 6 bases and at J to 4 bases, leaving 5 bases not matched to a gene. This CDR3 is built from 14 residues. The CDR3 loop reads CASRRTGPGNTIYF. In DNA, the CDR3 is TGTGCCAGCAGACGGACAGGGCCCGGAAACACCATATATTTT.

The V gene is TRBV7-2, the J gene TRBJ1-2; unclear D gene. The ends were cut back, 1 base at V and 3 bases at J, with 9 bases in the middle. CDR1 and CDR2 from the germline V gene are SGHTA and FQGNSA. This CDR3 spans 14 amino acids. CDR3 region: CASSLERVDYGYTF. The CDR3 nucleotides are TGTGCCAGCAGCTTAGAGAGGGTAGACTATGGCTACACCTTC.

This chain links TRBV6-2 or TRBV6-3 with TRBJ1-1; D is unresolved. The germline V and J ends were trimmed by 4 bases and 3 bases, with 15 bases remaining between them. Germline lookup yields CDR1 MNHEY and CDR2 SVGEGT. This CDR3 has 15 residues. CDR3: CASSSPYEEHTEAFF. For the CDR3, the DNA is TGTGCCAGCAGTTCCCCCTATGAAGAGCACACTGAAGCTTTCTTT.

V gene TRBV6-5 combines with J gene TRBJ1-2, with 8 nucleotides matching TRBD1. The length of the CDR3 is 14 residues. Germline CDR1 is MNHEY and CDR2 is SVGAGI. Losses at the gene ends were 5 bases for V and 5 bases for J; bases not matched to a gene: 7. CDR3 nucleotide sequence: TGTGCCAGCAGTCCAACGCAGGGGGCTTATGGCTACACCTTC. Translation: CASSPTQGAYGYTF.

The chain is built from TRBV10-3 and TRBJ2-5; 11 positions agree with TRBD2. CDR3 length: 14 residues. The germline V gene encodes CDR1 ENHRY and CDR2 SYGVKD. Trimming removed 6 bases from V and 0 bases from J; junction bases left unmatched: 0. CDR3 in DNA: TGTGCCATCAGGACTAGCGGGGACCAAGAGACCCAGTACTTC. Translating it yields CAIRTSGDQETQYF.

This chain connects TRBV6-5 to TRBJ2-6; D possibly corresponds to TRBD1 (5 bases). The CDR3 is 15 residues long. V lost 6 bases, J lost 0 bases, and 9 bases lay in between. Germline CDR1 is MNHEY and CDR2 is SVGAGI. The CDR3 is CASRVQGSGANVLTF. The CDR3 region has the DNA TGTGCCAGCAGAGTTCAGGGCTCTGGGGCCAACGTCCTGACTTTC.

The chain links TRBV9 to TRBJ1-4; TRBD1 might be the D (6 bases). V lost 4 bases, J lost 0 bases, and 13 bases lay in between. The CDR3 sequence is 16 residues long. Germline V gene data show CDR1 as SGDLS and CDR2 as YYNGEE. Here the CDR3 reads CASSPEGEATNEKLFF. The CDR3 DNA follows: TGTGCCAGCAGCCCAGAGGGGGAAGCAACTAATGAAAAACTGTTTTTT.